These 13 T cell receptor beta chains were all obtained from the same sample, sequenced in a study of Ad26.COV2.S vaccination and SARS-CoV-2 variants. Treatment in this sample: some 20 received Ad26.COV2.S at low or high dose, single or two shots; about five received placebo; per-sample allocation not given. Sampling happened 63 days after the first vaccine or placebo injection. The protocol was immunoSEQ multiplex PCR, while the TCRdb copy is restricted to in-frame clones and leaves out a portion. The table shows fewer than 400,000 clones, with roughly 90% occurring only once. The specimen was peripheral blood, collected in a trial of Ad26.COV2.S vaccine versus placebo. These receptors all stem from a person aged 18-60 years who received the Ad26.COV2.S COVID-19 vaccine or a placebo.

The V and J genes are TRBV5-1 and TRBJ1-1; 7 bases are a match to TRBD1. J lost 0 bases, V lost 0 bases, and 8 bases had no gene match. CDR3 size: 17 residues. The germline gives CDR1 SGHRS, CDR2 YFSETQ. The CDR3 sequence is CASSLEGRTGVNTEAFF. The CDR3 nucleotides read TGCGCCAGCAGCTTGGAGGGGCGGACAGGCGTGAACACTGAAGCTTTCTTT.

Written as DNA, the CDR3 is TGTGCCAGCAGCTTGACAGAAACCTACGAGCAGTACTTC. Translating gives CASSLTETYEQYF. V and J are TRBV2 and TRBJ2-7; possible D gene TRBD1, 5 bases. V was cut by 6 bases and J by 2 bases, with 11 bases left in between. The CDR3 runs to 13 residues. CDR1 is SNHLY, CDR2 FYNNEI, per germline.

This clone has a single count. CDR3 loop: CASSLDLGGYTF. The CDR3 bases are TGTGCCAGCAGCTTAGACCTGGGGGGCTACACCTTC. The rearrangement joins TRBV11-3 to TRBJ1-2; D is unresolved. Germline V CDR1 and CDR2: SGHNT, YENEEA. The V and J ends lost 0 bases and 8 bases respectively, with 7 bases between them. The CDR3 totals 12 residues. Supplemented by reference TRBV11-3 and TRBJ1-2, the full variable domain reads EAGVVQSPRYKIIEKKQPVAFWCNPISGHNTLYWYLQNLGQGPELLIRYENEEAVDDSQLPKDRFSAERLKGVDSTLKIQPAELGDSAVYLCASSLDLGGYTFGSGTRLTVV.

This sequence joins TRBV18 and TRBJ1-2; D ambiguous. This CDR3 is 15 amino acids long. V was trimmed by 4 bases and J by 0 bases, leaving 12 bases between them. Germline CDR1 KGHSH, CDR2 LQKENI. The CDR3 loop reads CASSRGASSNYGYTF. DNA for the CDR3: TGTGCCAGCTCACGTGGTGCCAGCTCTAACTATGGCTACACCTTC.

The chain employs TRBV25-1 and TRBJ1-1, with 8 bases identical to TRBD1. CDR3 size: 14 residues. V trimming: 4 bases; J trimming: 4 bases; junction bases outside the gene matches: 5. Germline V lookup: CDR1 MGHDK, CDR2 SYGVNS. Written as DNA, the CDR3 is TGTGCCAGCAGTGCGACAGGGGTGGGCACTGAAGCTTTCTTT. Translating it yields CASSATGVGTEAFF.

V is TRBV19 and J is TRBJ1-4; the D gene is possibly TRBD1 (5 bases). V gave up 11 bases and J gave up 0 bases, with 25 bases separating them. Germline V gene lookup returns CDR1 LNHDA and CDR2 SQIVND (reference sequence). The CDR3 has 18 residues. CDR3 DNA: TGTGCCTCCGAAGATATGGGACCCACACGCGCAACTAATGAAAAACTGTTTTTT. Protein product: CASEDMGPTRATNEKLFF.

The sample holds one count of this clone. This sequence joins TRBV7-2 and TRBJ2-3; TRBD2 might be the D (6 bases). CDR3 length: 15 amino acids. Germline assignment: CDR1 SGHTA and CDR2 FQGNSA. Deletions cut 0 bases from V and 5 bases from J, with 12 bases between. CDR3 in amino acids: CASSLAVVGGDTQYF. The CDR3 DNA is TGTGCCAGCAGCTTAGCCGTGGTCGGGGGAGATACGCAGTATTTT.

This chain connects TRBV7-2 to TRBJ2-2, with 8 positions matching TRBD2. The V gene's germline CDR1 is SGHTA and CDR2 FQGNSA. The CDR3 runs to 17 residues. Trimming took 3 bases from V and 5 from J; bases not matched to a gene: 11. CDR3 bases: TGTGCCAGCAGCTTCCAAGCGGGAGCCATGGGGACCGGGGAGCTGTTTTTT. This gives the protein CASSFQAGAMGTGELFF.

The gene calls are TRBV5-1 and TRBJ1-1; a weak D match, TRBD1 (6 bases). The V end was cut by 0 bases, the J end by 7 bases, with 13 bases between. Germline CDR1 SGHRS, CDR2 YFSETQ. The CDR3 runs to 14 residues. The CDR3 DNA follows: TGCGCCAGCAGCTTGGGGGTCGGACAGTTTGAAGCTTTCTTT. Translating gives CASSLGVGQFEAFF.

This clone was detected only once. The chain uses TRBV5-5 and TRBJ2-5; 11 bases align to TRBD2. The germline gives CDR1 SGHKS, CDR2 YYEKEE (reference sequence). The CDR3 runs to 15 residues. V shed 4 bases, J shed 1 base, and the junction held 3 bases outside the gene matches. The CDR3 loop is CASSLTSGTQETQYF. The CDR3 coding sequence is TGTGCCAGCAGCCTGACTAGCGGGACCCAAGAGACCCAGTACTTC.

The rearrangement links TRBV4-3 to TRBJ1-5; D is ambiguous. Trimming took off 0 bases at V and 6 bases at J, with 12 bases between the two ends. The germline V gene encodes CDR1 LGHNA and CDR2 YSLEER. The CDR3 loop spans 15 amino acids. The CDR3 here is CASSQDSSDGQPQHF. The CDR3 DNA reads as TGCGCCAGCAGCCAAGACTCCAGTGATGGTCAGCCCCAGCATTTT.

As to this clone: This clone may be a read error of a much larger clone one base away. The chain is built from TRBV28 and TRBJ2-5; D ambiguous. Germline-derived CDR1 and CDR2 are MDHEN and SYDVKM. The CDR3 is 8 amino acids. V was shortened by 11 bases and J by 4 bases, with 2 bases between the two germline ends. CDR3 bases: TGTGCCGTAGAGACCCAGTACTTC. This gives the protein CAVETQYF. The whole variable domain, remainder taken from reference TRBV28 and TRBJ2-5, is DVKVTQSSRYLVKRTGEKVFLECVQDMDHENMFWYRQDPGLGLRLIYFSYDVKMKEKGDIPEGYSVSREKKERFSLILESASTNQTSMYLCAVETQYFGPGTRLLVL.

The V and J genes are TRBV4-3 and TRBJ2-2; D is possibly TRBD1 (6 bases). The germline V and J ends were trimmed by 0 bases and 4 bases, with 18 bases remaining between them. CDR1 and CDR2 (germline): LGHNA, YSLEER. The length of the CDR3 is 18 residues. Here the CDR3 reads CASSQEGPNTGPTGELFF. The CDR3 DNA reads TGCGCCAGCAGCCAAGAGGGGCCTAATACAGGGCCCACCGGGGAGCTGTTTTTT.